The rows below give T cell receptor beta chains drawn from one sample of a study of control samples from healthy donors and cancer patients. Measured with immunoSEQ multiplex PCR; TCRdb has only the in-frame clones, and not every one. Here the sample spans about 75,000 clones, 75% to 90% being singletons. Sequencing input: blood. The origin of the receptors is a man between 50 and 59 years old in good health. Each CDR3 is given with its conserved first and last residue. The D gene is left open where the match is weak. Rows give clone size only sometimes, using once, few, many, or a class for an expanded clone.

TRBJ2-5 | TRBV3-1/TRBV3-2 | 13 | - | - | CASSLRGAETQYF | TGTGCCAGCAGCCTCAGGGGCGCAGAGACCCAGTACTTC
TRBJ2-1 | TRBV7-2 | 12 | - | - | CASSLRYNEQFF | TGTGCCAGCAGCTTAAGATACAATGAGCAGTTCTTC
TRBJ1-1 | TRBV18 | 17 | - | - | CASREQFYGGGNTEAFF | TGTGCCAGCCGGGAACAGTTCTACGGGGGGGGGAACACTGAAGCTTTCTTT
TRBJ1-6 | TRBV11-3 | 14 | TRBD1 | - | CASSRQGVGSPLHF | TGTGCCAGCAGCCGACAGGGAGTGGGATCACCCCTCCACTTT
TRBJ1-6 | TRBV4-1 | 15 | TRBD1 | - | CASSPGQATYSPLHF | TGCGCCAGCAGCCCGGGACAGGCAACATATTCACCCCTCCACTTT
TRBJ2-2 | TRBV7-7 | 17 | - | - | CASSPIGGDANTGELFF | TGTGCCAGCAGCCCCATTGGCGGGGACGCGAACACCGGGGAGCTGTTTTTT
TRBJ2-1 | TRBV27 | 15 | TRBD2 | - | CASSVLADSYNEQFF | TGTGCCAGCAGTGTACTAGCGGACTCCTACAATGAGCAGTTCTTC
TRBJ2-1 | TRBV6-5 | 15 | - | - | CASSYSLRADNEQFF | TGTGCCAGCAGTTACTCGTTAAGGGCAGACAATGAGCAGTTCTTC
TRBJ1-2 | TRBV6-1 | 15 | TRBD1 | - | CASSFGTDGAYGYTF | TGTGCCAGCAGTTTTGGGACAGATGGTGCCTATGGCTACACCTTC
TRBJ2-3 | TRBV19 | 15 | - | - | CASSIQAVSTDTQYF | TGTGCCAGTAGTATTCAGGCAGTAAGCACAGATACGCAGTATTTT
TRBJ1-2 | TRBV3-1/TRBV3-2 | 14 | TRBD1 | few | CASSQVGQNYGYTF | TGTGCCAGCAGCCAAGTGGGACAGAACTATGGCTACACCTTC
TRBJ2-7 | TRBV3-1/TRBV3-2 | 14 | - | medium-sized | CASSQEVGFHEQYF | TGTGCCAGCAGCCAAGAGGTGGGGTTCCACGAGCAGTACTTC
TRBJ1-6 | TRBV27 | 24 | - | - | CASSLWYRPPVSGRNSSYNSPLHF | TGTGCCAGCAGTTTATGGTACAGACCACCAGTTAGCGGCCGCAACAGCTCCTATAATTCACCCCTCCACTTT
TRBJ2-3 | TRBV24-1 | 16 | TRBD2 | - | CATSPNPGGRVDTQYF | TGTGCCACCAGTCCGAACCCGGGGGGGCGTGTAGATACGCAGTATTTT
TRBJ2-7 | TRBV27 | 14 | TRBD1 | once | CASKRDRVGDEQYF | TGTGCCAGCAAGAGAGACAGGGTTGGAGACGAGCAGTACTTC
TRBJ1-1 | TRBV7-8 | 15 | - | - | CASSSPTGLGTEAFF | TGTGCCAGCAGCTCCCCTACCGGTCTGGGGACTGAAGCTTTCTTT
TRBJ2-1 | TRBV7-9 | 12 | TRBD1 | - | CASPQGSEALFF | TGTGCCAGTCCACAGGGGAGTGAGGCCCTGTTCTTC
TRBJ2-5 | TRBV5-4 | 13 | - | once | CASSLGDQETQYF | TGTGCCAGCAGCTTAGGAGACCAAGAGACCCAGTACTTC
TRBJ1-4 | TRBV15 | 14 | - | - | CATSRDHLGSKLFF | TGTGCCACCAGCAGAGATCATTTGGGGTCAAAACTGTTTTTT
TRBJ2-6 | TRBV7-9 | 18 | - | few | CASSLGRDPGAGANVLTF | TGTGCCAGCAGCTTAGGGAGGGATCCTGGTGCTGGGGCCAACGTCCTGACTTTC
TRBJ1-1 | TRBV7-2 | 14 | - | - | CASSLRNLNTEAFF | TGTGCCAGCAGCTTACGAAACCTGAACACTGAAGCTTTCTTT
TRBJ1-2 | TRBV7-9 | 16 | TRBD1 | - | CASTPRTGGKDYGYTF | TGTGCCAGCACACCTAGGACAGGGGGCAAGGACTATGGCTACACCTTC
TRBJ1-3 | TRBV5-4 | 18 | TRBD1 | - | CASSSFSAGQGAGNTIYF | TGTGCCAGCAGCTCCTTTTCCGCGGGACAGGGGGCTGGAAACACCATATATTTT
TRBJ1-5 | TRBV18 | 15 | - | few | CASSLNQGSNQPQHF | TGTGCCAGCTCACTAAATCAGGGAAGCAATCAGCCCCAGCATTTT
TRBJ1-4 | TRBV30 | 14 | TRBD1 | - | CAVTGMATNEKLFF | TGTGCCGTGACAGGGATGGCGACTAATGAAAAACTGTTTTTT
TRBJ1-3 | TRBV7-9 | 14 | - | few | CASRKNDSGNTIYF | TGTGCCAGCAGAAAGAACGACTCTGGAAACACCATATATTTT
TRBJ1-6 | TRBV13 | 14 | - | - | CASSLGQHNSPLHF | TGTGCCAGCAGCTTAGGGCAACATAATTCACCCCTCCACTTT
TRBJ2-2 | TRBV9 | 15 | TRBD1 | - | CASSGGQGGTGELFF | TGTGCCAGCAGCGGAGGACAGGGGGGGACCGGGGAGCTGTTTTTT
TRBJ2-3 | TRBV21-1 | 16 | - | once | CASSGRTSGDTDTQYF | TGTGCCAGCAGCGGAAGGACTAGCGGAGACACAGATACGCAGTATTTT
TRBJ1-2 | TRBV5-1 | 13 | - | once | CASSPGGNYGYTF | TGCGCCAGCAGCCCGGGGGGGAACTATGGCTACACCTTC
TRBJ2-7 | TRBV5-4 | 15 | - | once | CASSPLGGQSWEQYF | TGTGCCAGCAGCCCGCTGGGGGGGCAAAGCTGGGAGCAGTACTTC
TRBJ1-6 | TRBV2 | 13 | - | - | CASSRASASPLHF | TGTGCCAGCTCACGGGCCTCCGCTTCACCCCTCCACTTT
TRBJ2-7 | TRBV7-2 | 13 | - | - | CASSLGDTYEQYF | TGTGCCAGCAGCTTAGGGGACACCTACGAGCAGTACTTC
TRBJ2-7 | TRBV4-1 | 14 | - | - | CASSQDAVTYEQYF | TGCGCCAGCAGCCAAGACGCAGTCACCTACGAGCAGTACTTC
TRBJ1-2 | TRBV24-1 | 13 | - | - | CATSDLTEYGYTF | TGTGCCACCAGTGATTTGACGGAGTATGGCTACACCTTC
TRBJ2-1 | TRBV4-2 | 15 | TRBD2 | - | CASSPGTSGPNEQFF | TGTGCCAGCAGCCCGGGGACTAGCGGCCCCAATGAGCAGTTCTTC
TRBJ2-7 | TRBV7-8 | 14 | - | few | CASSLSQGGYEQYF | TGTGCCAGCAGCTTGTCACAGGGAGGCTACGAGCAGTACTTC
TRBJ2-3 | TRBV24-1 | 15 | - | - | CATSDLEGPWDTQYF | TGTGCCACCAGTGATTTAGAGGGTCCCTGGGATACGCAGTATTTT
TRBJ2-7 | TRBV30 | 11 | - | - | CAWMGSYEQYF | TGTGCCTGGATGGGCTCCTACGAGCAGTACTTC
TRBJ1-1 | TRBV7-2 | 15 | - | - | CASSFVWDRNTEAFF | TGTGCCAGCAGCTTCGTGTGGGACCGGAACACTGAAGCTTTCTTT
TRBJ1-1 | TRBV10-3 | 16 | TRBD1 | - | CAISESTQGAGTEAFF | TGTGCCATCAGTGAGTCGACTCAGGGGGCAGGAACTGAAGCTTTCTTT
TRBJ1-2 | TRBV11-2 | 15 | - | - | CASSLASGRGYGYTF | TGTGCCAGCAGCTTAGCTTCAGGCCGGGGCTATGGCTACACCTTC
TRBJ1-6 | TRBV28 | 15 | TRBD1 | - | CASSPGDRVNSPLHF | TGTGCCAGCAGTCCAGGGGACAGGGTGAACTCACCCCTCCACTTT
TRBJ2-3 | TRBV18 | 16 | - | - | CASSPRGGSITDTQYF | TGTGCCAGCTCACCACGTGGGGGGAGTATCACAGATACGCAGTATTTT
TRBJ1-1 | TRBV4-3 | 13 | TRBD1 | - | CASSPILRDRAFF | TGCGCCAGCAGCCCGATACTCCGGGACAGGGCTTTCTTT
TRBJ2-7 | TRBV28 | 14 | TRBD2 | few | CASISGGRPYEQYF | TGTGCCAGCATTTCGGGGGGGAGGCCTTACGAGCAGTACTTC
TRBJ1-5 | TRBV4-2 | 15 | - | - | CASSREQGSNQPQHF | TGTGCCAGCAGCCGGGAACAGGGTAGCAATCAGCCCCAGCATTTT